The clone carrying this TCR beta chain was seen ten or more times. As for treatment: PENTA 11 planned treatment interruption arm or continuous ART arm. At least 5 million viable PBMCs were required per cryopreserved sample. The data were obtained in a study of HIV-infected children after antiretroviral therapy interruption. A 3' RACE protocol on RNA, with unique molecular identifiers, produced the TCR library. TCRdb re-called the 3' RACE reads through MiXCR, storing one row per CDR3 protein. The data show about 89,000 distinct CDR3 sequences, about 6.9% seen once. Germline values: CDR1 LGHDT, CDR2 YNNKEL (reference sequence). This CDR3 is 16 amino acids long. Trimming left V 0 bases short and J 2 bases short, with 13 bases between.

The genes are TRBV3-1 and TRBJ1-1; D call uncertain. Source: CD45RA+ CD4+ T cells from PBMCs, pooled from several time points, taken from a donor given antiretroviral therapy, either interrupted or continuous. Subset specified: naive CD4+ CD45RA+ CD45RO- T cells. The sequence came from a pool of human donors with HIV. CDR3 coding DNA: TGTGCCAGCAGCCAAGAAGGCAGAGGACCCAACACTGAAGCTTTCTTT. It codes for CASSQEGRGPNTEAFF.